Here is one T cell receptor (beta chain) with its context. As yet, its antigen is unknown. This entry is derived from a study of early T cells in non-severe SARS-CoV-2 infection. Study overall: Sequencing used unsorted whole-blood bulk RNA, so chains lack pairing. Study conclusions and caveats: The study's VDJdb matching favored anti-spike CD8 responses and missed private and CD4 specificities.

CDR3 length: 15 amino acids. V was cut by 0 bases and J by 1 base, with 10 bases left in between. Germline CDR1 MNHNS, CDR2 SASEGT. Attachment of unique molecular identifiers was made to individual cDNA molecules. TCRdb recomputed calls from the 5' RACE reads with MiXCR, one row per CDR3 protein. The sample has about 120,000 distinct CDR3 sequences; roughly 13% are singletons. The specimen was whole blood, collected at baseline. The V call is TRBV6-1, the J call TRBJ2-7; D might be TRBD1 (5 bases). The origin of this receptor is an adult who was a healthcare worker with PCR-confirmed SARS-CoV-2 infection or an uninfected control (not recorded which). CDR3 protein: CASSEAYTGSYEQYF. CDR3 nucleotides: TGTGCCAGCAGTGAAGCGTATACAGGATCCTACGAGCAGTACTTC.